These 12 T cell receptor beta chains were all obtained from the same sample, sequenced in a study of liver allograft versus peripheral blood T cells. On the study more broadly: Transplanted-liver T cell receptor repertoires were compared with recipients' peripheral blood repertoires.

In TCRdb, the reads were re-called with MiXCR into one record per CDR3 protein. This table has some 7,000 distinct CDR3 sequences, approximately 15% appearing once. The receptor set was obtained from a human patient who had a liver transplant. Some T cells may be provided by the graft donor.

The chain has TRBV3-1 and TRBJ2-2, with TRBD1 as a possible D gene (5 bases). This CDR3 contains 14 residues. Trimming took off 1 base at V and 6 bases at J, with 9 bases between the two ends. Germline-derived CDR1 and CDR2 are LGHDT and YNNKEL (reference sequence). The CDR3 region has the DNA TGTGCCAGCAGCCAAGTCGAAGGGGCCGGGGAGCTGTTTTTT. Amino acid sequence: CASSQVEGAGELFF.

This clonotype was counted between two and nine times. The rearrangement links TRBV12-3 or TRBV12-4 to TRBJ1-1; D unresolved. Trimming shortened V by 3 bases and J by 1 base, and 6 bases separated the two germline ends. CDR3 length: 13 amino acids. CDR3 amino acids: CASSLAENTEAFF. CDR3 nucleotide sequence: TGTGCCAGCAGTTTGGCAGAGAACACTGAAGCTTTCTTT.

By share, this clonotype ranks as medium-sized (0.01 to 0.1%). The chain uses TRBV6-6 and TRBJ1-1, with 7 bases aligning to TRBD1. The V gene's germline CDR1 is MNHNY and CDR2 SVGAGI (reference sequence). V trimming: 5 bases; J trimming: 0 bases; junction bases outside the gene matches: 3. The CDR3 loop spans 14 amino acids. The CDR3 sequence is CASSTGTVNTEAFF. In nucleotides, the CDR3 is TGTGCCAGCAGTACGGGGACAGTGAACACTGAAGCTTTCTTT.

This chain connects TRBV30 to TRBJ2-7; TRBD2 might be the D (6 bases). The CDR3 is 12 residues long. Trimming stripped 3 bases from V and 6 bases from J, with 12 bases between. Germline loops: CDR1 GTSNPN, CDR2 SVGIG (reference sequence). In DNA form, the CDR3 reads TGTGCCTGGAGCCGGAGGGTTGGCGAGCAGTACTTC. Protein product: CAWSRRVGEQYF. Looking up the rest from reference TRBV30 and TRBJ2-7 gives the full variable domain: SQTIHQWPATLVQPVGSPLSLECTVEGTSNPNLYWYRQAAGRGLQLLFYSVGIGQISSEVPQNLSASRPQDRQFILSSKKLLLSDSGFYLCAWSRRVGEQYFGPGTRLTVT.

This clonotype was counted once. The chain joins TRBV20-1 to TRBJ1-4; TRBD1 aligns across 9 bases. CDR3 length equals 13 residues. Trimming cost V 4 bases and J 8 bases; bases outside gene matches: 5. Germline CDR1 reads DFQATT; CDR2 reads SNEGSKA (reference sequence). The CDR3: CSAKQGAVEKLFF. CDR3 DNA sequence: TGCAGTGCTAAACAGGGGGCTGTGGAAAAACTGTTTTTT.

V usage is TRBV5-1 and J usage is TRBJ1-6; D may be TRBD1 (6 bases). V gave up 4 bases and J gave up 6 bases, with 23 bases separating them. CDR3 length equals 18 residues. Germline loops: CDR1 SGHRS, CDR2 YFSETQ. CDR3 coding DNA: TGCGCCAGCAGCCAGATGACAGGCCTGGAGGGGAGTAATTCACCCCTCCACTTT. It encodes CASSQMTGLEGSNSPLHF.

This clonotype showed up just a few times. V is TRBV2 and J is TRBJ1-4; the match to TRBD1 covers 8 bases. This CDR3 has 12 residues. CDR1 SNHLY and CDR2 FYNNEI come from the germline V gene. The junction had 4 bases not matched to a gene; V was cut back by 8 bases and J by 8 bases. CDR3 in amino acids: CASQGAGEKLFF. CDR3 nucleotide sequence: TGTGCCAGCCAGGGGGCCGGGGAAAAACTGTTTTTT.

This clonotype was detected only a few times. The chain couples TRBV6-6 to TRBJ2-1, with a weak D call TRBD2 (5 bases). This CDR3 spans 14 amino acids. Trimming left V 5 bases short and J 9 bases short, with 17 bases between. Germline lookup yields CDR1 MNHNY and CDR2 SVGAGI (reference sequence). The DNA of the CDR3 is TGTGCCAGCAGTCCACCGGCTACTAGGGCTGAGCAGTTCTTC. This sequence encodes CASSPPATRAEQFF.

The rearrangement uses TRBV20-1 and TRBJ2-7; 9 bases map to TRBD2. This CDR3 has 15 amino acids. With V trimmed by 0 bases and J by 4 bases, 7 bases remained unmatched. CDR1 and CDR2 (germline): DFQATT, SNEGSKA (reference sequence). For the CDR3, the DNA is TGCAGTGCTAGAGAAGGGAGCGGGGGGCGATACGAGCAGTACTTC. Amino acids: CSAREGSGGRYEQYF.

V and J are TRBV7-9 and TRBJ2-3, with D possibly TRBD2 on 7 matching bases. In germline, CDR1 is SEHNR, CDR2 FQNEAQ (reference sequence). This CDR3 contains 15 residues. Trimming removed 2 bases from V and 6 bases from J, with 15 bases in between. CDR3 amino acids: CASSLKGGGPDTQYF. The CDR3, as DNA: TGTGCCAGCAGCTTAAAAGGGGGGGGCCCCGATACGCAGTATTTT.

This clonotype is deemed medium-sized (0.01 to 0.1%). This sequence joins TRBV7-2 and TRBJ1-1; possible D gene TRBD1, 5 bases. The germline V and J ends were trimmed by 6 bases and 4 bases, with 12 bases remaining between them. The germline V gene has CDR1 SGHTA and CDR2 FQGNSA. There are 13 residues in the CDR3. CDR3 residues: CASRPAGTTEAFF. The CDR3 DNA follows: TGTGCCAGCAGGCCAGCGGGGACCACTGAAGCTTTCTTT.

Within the sample, this clonotype is medium-sized. The rearrangement joins TRBV18 to TRBJ1-3; D remains unclear. Trimming left V 2 bases short and J 4 bases short, with 15 bases between. The CDR3 totals 16 residues. From germline, CDR1 is KGHSH and CDR2 LQKENI. The CDR3 protein is CASSPLTRNAGNTIYF. In DNA, the CDR3 is TGTGCCAGCTCACCATTAACCAGGAACGCCGGAAACACCATATATTTT.